This T cell receptor beta chain is drawn from a study of identifying expanded T cells in peripheral blood. During the collection period, no donor immune events like infections were recorded. Comment on this clone: Its antigen is currently unknown.

V lost 1 base and J lost 5, with 9 bases in between. Germline CDR1 SQVTM, CDR2 ANQGSEA. The CDR3 covers 12 residues. Data came from immunoSEQ multiplex PCR; TCRdb stores just in-frame clones and leaves some out. The sample includes under 70,000 clones, 70% to 90% of them seen just once. Study outcomes and limitations: Differentially abundant clones: around 1.2 between replicates, 16.4 at about two weeks, 19 to 20 at four. Variance in clone template counts between two-week samples significantly increased with total template count across all healthy donors.

The sequenced sample consisted of blood. This clonotype was sampled from a person aged 18 to 75 in good health. The chain combines TRBV29-1 with TRBJ2-7; no clear D. CDR3 coding DNA: TGCAGCGTTGAAGGGGCGTACCACGAGCAGTACTTC. Its protein product is CSVEGAYHEQYF.